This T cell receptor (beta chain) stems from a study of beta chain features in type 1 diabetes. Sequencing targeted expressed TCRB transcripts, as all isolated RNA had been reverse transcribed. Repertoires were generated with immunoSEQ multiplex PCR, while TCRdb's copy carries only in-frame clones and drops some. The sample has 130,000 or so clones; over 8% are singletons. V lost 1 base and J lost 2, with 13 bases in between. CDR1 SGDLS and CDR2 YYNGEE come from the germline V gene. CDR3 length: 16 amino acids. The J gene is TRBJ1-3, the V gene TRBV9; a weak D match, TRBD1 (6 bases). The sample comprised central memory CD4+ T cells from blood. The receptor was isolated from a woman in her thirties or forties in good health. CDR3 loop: CASSVPGVGPGNTIYF. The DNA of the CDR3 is TGTGCCAGCAGCGTACCAGGGGTAGGGCCTGGAAACACCATATATTTT. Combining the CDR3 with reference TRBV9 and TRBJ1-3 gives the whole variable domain DSGVTQTPKHLITATGQRVTLRCSPRSGDLSVYWYQQSLDQGLQFLIQYYNGEERAKGNILERFSAQQFPDLHSELNLSSLELGDSALYFCASSVPGVGPGNTIYFGEGSWLTVV.